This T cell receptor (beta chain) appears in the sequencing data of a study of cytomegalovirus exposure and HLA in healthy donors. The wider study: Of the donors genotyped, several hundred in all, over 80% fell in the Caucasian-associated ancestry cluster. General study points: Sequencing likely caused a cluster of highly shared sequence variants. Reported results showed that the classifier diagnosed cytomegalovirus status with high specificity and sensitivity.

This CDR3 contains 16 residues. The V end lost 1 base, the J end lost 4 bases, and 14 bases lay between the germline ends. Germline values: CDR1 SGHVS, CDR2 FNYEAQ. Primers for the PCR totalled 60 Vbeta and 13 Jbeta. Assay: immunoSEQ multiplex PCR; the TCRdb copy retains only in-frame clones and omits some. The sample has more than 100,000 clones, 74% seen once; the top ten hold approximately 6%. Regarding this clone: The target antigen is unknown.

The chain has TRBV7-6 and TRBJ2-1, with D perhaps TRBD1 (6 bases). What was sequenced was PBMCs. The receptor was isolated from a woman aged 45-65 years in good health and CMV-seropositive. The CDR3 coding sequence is TGTGCCAGCAGCTTAGAACAGGGCCTGGGTTACAATGAGCAGTTCTTC. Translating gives CASSLEQGLGYNEQFF.